Shown below are 30 T cell receptor beta chains from a single sample sequenced in a study of cytomegalovirus exposure and HLA in healthy donors. It was with 60 Vbeta and 13 Jbeta primers that the PCR ran. The assay was immunoSEQ multiplex PCR, and TCRdb's table has in-frame clones only and misses some. The sample has about 160,000 clones, nearly 80% seen once; the top ten hold approximately 3.1%. Sequencing used PBMCs. These receptor sequences come from a woman aged 40-49 years in good health and CMV-seronegative.

The chain couples TRBV11-3 to TRBJ2-1; weak D call: TRBD2 (6 bases). The length of the CDR3 is 15 residues. Germline CDR1 and CDR2: SGHNT and YENEEA. Trimming took off 3 bases at V and 0 bases at J, with 9 bases between the two ends. In DNA, the CDR3 is TGTGCCAGCAGCTTCTCCGGGAGCTCCTACAATGAGCAGTTCTTC. This gives the protein CASSFSGSSYNEQFF.

V usage is TRBV7-8 and J usage is TRBJ1-6, with 7 bases matching TRBD1. This CDR3 spans 15 amino acids. V gave up 5 bases and J gave up 6 bases; unmatched junction bases: 7. The germline gives CDR1 SGHVS, CDR2 FQNEAQ. The CDR3 region has the DNA TGTGCCAGCAGCATCGGACAGGCCTTTAATTCACCCCTCCACTTT. As protein: CASSIGQAFNSPLHF.

The V call is TRBV18, the J call TRBJ2-7; unclear D gene. The V gene lost 3 bases and the J gene lost 3 bases, with 9 bases spanning the gap. CDR3 length equals 13 residues. Germline V gives CDR1 KGHSH, CDR2 LQKENI. CDR3 sequence reads: CASSPSSSYEQYF. CDR3 sequence (DNA): TGTGCCAGCTCACCGTCCTCCAGCTACGAGCAGTACTTC.

Remarks on this clone: Different DNA sequences within this sample yield the same CDR3. The chain employs TRBV5-1 and TRBJ1-1; TRBD1 aligns across 8 bases. This CDR3 has 13 residues. Germline CDR1 SGHRS, CDR2 YFSETQ. With 2 bases clipped from V and 5 bases from J, the junction kept 2 bases outside the gene matches. The CDR3: CASSFTGGTEAFF. CDR3 in DNA: TGCGCCAGCAGCTTTACAGGGGGTACTGAAGCTTTCTTT.

The chain recombines TRBV5-4 with TRBJ1-2, with 7 bases lining up with TRBD1. The CDR3 is 19 amino acids. The trim removed 1 base at V and 3 bases at J, leaving 18 bases unmatched. The germline V gene has CDR1 SGHNT and CDR2 YYREEE (reference sequence). The CDR3 DNA sequence: TGTGCCAGCAGCTTGTTAGTTCGGGGATCTGTAGGGGGCTACTATGGCTACACCTTC. It yields the protein CASSLLVRGSVGGYYGYTF.

V usage is TRBV6-4 and J usage is TRBJ2-3, with 8 bases fitting TRBD1. J gave up 0 bases and V 5 bases, and 1 base lay outside the gene matches. The CDR3 covers 14 residues. Germline CDR1 and CDR2: MRHNA and SNTAGT. CDR3: CASSRQGSTDTQYF. Written as DNA, the CDR3 is TGTGCCAGCAGTCGACAGGGGAGCACAGATACGCAGTATTTT.

The rearrangement links TRBV28 to TRBJ1-1; D is possibly TRBD1 (5 bases). Germline CDR1 is MDHEN and CDR2 is SYDVKM. Trimming stripped 3 bases from V and 7 bases from J, with 9 bases between. This CDR3 is built from 12 residues. DNA for the CDR3: TGTGCCAGCAGTTTGCAGGGCAGTGAAGCTTTCTTT. Its protein product is CASSLQGSEAFF.

CDR3 DNA sequence: TGTGCCAGCAGTTACGGGACTAGCGGGAACACCGGGGAGCTGTTTTTT. It specifies CASSYGTSGNTGELFF. This chain uses TRBV6-5 with TRBJ2-2; 11 bases match TRBD2. From germline, CDR1 is MNHEY and CDR2 SVGAGI. V was pared by 2 bases and J by 1 base, with 0 bases of the junction left unmatched. The CDR3 covers 16 residues.

This clone has more than one count but fewer than ten. The genes are TRBV5-4 and TRBJ2-3; a weak D match, TRBD2 (5 bases). The CDR3 runs 15 residues. Trimming took 1 base from V and 0 from J, leaving 9 bases between them. From germline, CDR1 is SGHNT and CDR2 YYREEE (reference sequence). CDR3 in amino acids: CASSLKSGSTDTQYF. The CDR3 DNA follows: TGTGCCAGCAGCTTGAAGAGCGGAAGCACAGATACGCAGTATTTT.

The count of this clone is one. This rearrangement joins TRBV6-5 to TRBJ2-3; 8 bases are shared with TRBD2. V shed 5 bases and J 2 bases; nucleotides not matched to a gene: 6. CDR3 length equals 15 residues. From germline, CDR1 is MNHEY and CDR2 SVGAGI. The CDR3 DNA reads as TGTGCCAGCAGTGGAACGGGGGGGCTCACAGATACGCAGTATTTT. Amino acid sequence: CASSGTGGLTDTQYF.

The chain has TRBV6-1 and TRBJ1-5, with 8 positions matching TRBD1. The CDR3 runs to 16 residues. Looked up from germline, CDR1 is MNHNS and CDR2 is SASEGT. V gave up 3 bases and J gave up 6 bases; unmatched junction bases: 10. CDR3: CASSDFGQGASQPQHF. CDR3 DNA sequence: TGTGCCAGCAGTGATTTTGGGCAGGGGGCGAGTCAGCCCCAGCATTTT.

This sequence joins TRBV23-1 and TRBJ2-7, with 9 bases matching TRBD1. TRBV23-1 is known as an ORF, though its function is uncertain. This CDR3 region has 15 residues. Germline trimming cut 0 bases from V and 1 base from J; bases unmatched to any gene: 1. Here the CDR3 DNA reads TGCGCCAGCAGTCAATCGACAGGGGGGTCCTACGAGCAGTACTTC. Translated: CASSQSTGGSYEQYF.

The chain is built from TRBV5-4 and TRBJ2-1; the match to TRBD2 covers 7 bases. V was pared by 7 bases and J by 0 bases, with 7 bases of the junction left unmatched. Germline V CDR1 and CDR2: SGHNT, YYREEE (reference sequence). This CDR3 spans 15 amino acids. The CDR3 nucleotides read TGTGCCAGCTTCAGGCGGGGGAGCTCCTACAATGAGCAGTTCTTC. This gives the protein CASFRRGSSYNEQFF.

The chain employs TRBV5-1 and TRBJ2-2; unclear D gene. V dropped 4 bases and J dropped 0 bases, with 10 bases sitting between them. CDR1 SGHRS and CDR2 YFSETQ come from the germline V gene. This CDR3 region has 15 residues. CDR3 region: CASSGDTPNTGELFF. The CDR3 coding sequence is TGCGCCAGCAGCGGCGACACTCCGAACACCGGGGAGCTGTTTTTT.

In regard to this clone: Other DNA sequences in the same sample also yield this CDR3. V and J are TRBV18 and TRBJ2-5, with TRBD2 as a possible D gene (6 bases). The V gene's germline CDR1 is KGHSH and CDR2 LQKENI. V was clipped by 6 bases and J by 3 bases, with 14 bases between them. The CDR3 is 14 amino acids. CDR3 region: CASSPRRGEETQYF. The CDR3 DNA reads TGTGCCAGCTCCCCTAGGAGGGGTGAAGAGACCCAGTACTTC.

The rearrangement links TRBV19 to TRBJ2-1; TRBD2 matches at 7 bases. V shed 5 bases, J shed 4 bases, and the junction held 5 bases outside the gene matches. CDR3 length: 14 residues. The germline V gene has CDR1 LNHDA and CDR2 SQIVND (reference sequence). The chain's CDR3 is CASSDRDYYNEQFF. CDR3 nucleotide sequence: TGTGCCAGTAGTGACCGGGACTATTACAATGAGCAGTTCTTC.

This clone was counted once. The V and J genes are TRBV28 and TRBJ1-5; perhaps TRBD1 as D (6 bases). Germline V CDR1 and CDR2: MDHEN, SYDVKM. CDR3 length: 15 amino acids. V was trimmed by 6 bases and J by 6 bases, leaving 18 bases between them. CDR3 residues: CASRPSQGVSQPQHF. DNA of the CDR3: TGTGCCAGCAGACCATCACAGGGTGTGAGTCAGCCCCAGCATTTT.

The chain recombines TRBV11-1 with TRBJ2-1; 8 positions agree with TRBD2. J lost 7 bases, V lost 1 base, and 9 bases had no gene match. Per germline, CDR1 SGHAT and CDR2 FQDESV (reference sequence). The CDR3 is made up of 16 amino acids. The CDR3 DNA follows: TGTGCCAGCAGCTTAGAAGGCGGGGGGTTAACGAATGAGCAGTTCTTC. Translation: CASSLEGGGLTNEQFF.

The rearrangement links TRBV5-4 to TRBJ2-3; D perhaps matches TRBD2 (5 bases). This CDR3 spans 16 amino acids. Trimming pared 0 bases from V and 2 bases from J, leaving 13 bases between. Germline loops: CDR1 SGHNT, CDR2 YYREEE (reference sequence). Here the CDR3 reads CASSLAAGGYTDTQYF. The CDR3 coding sequence is TGTGCCAGCAGCTTGGCCGCGGGCGGCTACACAGATACGCAGTATTTT.

The genes are TRBV5-6 and TRBJ2-7; 8 bases line up with TRBD1. The CDR3 is 16 amino acids. V lost 4 bases to trimming and J lost 2 bases; unmatched junction nucleotides: 11. Germline lookup yields CDR1 SGHDT and CDR2 YYEEEE. This CDR3 reads CASSRGQVLGTYEQYF. CDR3 coding DNA: TGTGCCAGCAGCCGGGGACAGGTGTTGGGCACCTACGAGCAGTACTTC.

The chain combines TRBV19 with TRBJ1-2; D is possibly TRBD1 (5 bases). CDR1 is LNHDA, CDR2 SQIVND, per germline (reference sequence). The CDR3 has 18 residues. Trimming pared 2 bases from V and 0 bases from J, leaving 19 bases between. CDR3 loop: CASSIFLLGGASNYGYTF. In DNA, the CDR3 is TGTGCCAGTAGTATATTTCTCTTGGGAGGGGCCTCTAACTATGGCTACACCTTC.

This clone was counted once. This rearrangement joins TRBV7-9 to TRBJ1-4; 7 positions match TRBD1. This CDR3 region has 16 residues. The V and J ends lost 3 bases and 6 bases, in that order; junction bases with no gene match: 10. Germline CDR1 is SEHNR and CDR2 is FQNEAQ (reference sequence). The CDR3: CASSLGTGEGYEKLFF. Written as DNA, the CDR3 is TGTGCCAGCAGCTTGGGAACAGGGGAAGGTTATGAAAAACTGTTTTTT.

The chain employs TRBV5-1 and TRBJ1-2; 7 nucleotides match TRBD1. The CDR3 loop spans 14 amino acids. Germline-derived CDR1 and CDR2 are SGHRS and YFSETQ. Trimming removed 0 bases from V and 7 bases from J; junction bases left unmatched: 6. The CDR3 loop is CASSLGQGEGGYTF. The CDR3 DNA sequence: TGCGCCAGCAGCTTGGGACAGGGCGAAGGTGGCTACACCTTC.

CDR3 protein: CASSQEAGGGRQETQYF. CDR3 nucleotides: TGTGCCAGCAGCCAAGAAGCCGGGGGGGGACGACAAGAGACCCAGTACTTC. The chain couples TRBV4-2 to TRBJ2-5; 8 nucleotides align to TRBD2. The CDR3 is 17 residues long. Germline V CDR1 and CDR2: LGHNA, YNFKEQ. The V segment lost 0 bases and the J segment 2 bases; nucleotides outside the gene matches: 8.

V gene TRBV6-5 combines with J gene TRBJ1-2; D is unclear. CDR1 is MNHEY, CDR2 SVGAGI, per germline. Trimming cost V 0 bases and J 5 bases, with 7 bases left between them. The length of the CDR3 is 13 residues. The DNA of the CDR3 is TGTGCCAGCAGTTACTCCGACTTTTATGGCTACACCTTC. Its translation: CASSYSDFYGYTF.

V gene TRBV4-1 combines with J gene TRBJ1-2, with TRBD1 matching over 9 bases. The CDR3 length is 14 residues. V lost 7 bases and J lost 2; bases outside the gene matches: 5. Germline CDR1 MGHRA, CDR2 YSYEKL. CDR3 sequence reads: CASTRTGANYGYTF. CDR3 coding DNA: TGCGCCAGCACCCGGACAGGGGCGAACTATGGCTACACCTTC.

V gene TRBV5-4 combines with J gene TRBJ2-2; D might be TRBD1 (5 bases). Trimming cost V 0 bases and J 6 bases, with 15 bases left between them. The CDR3 has 16 amino acids. CDR1 is SGHNT, CDR2 YYREEE, per germline (reference sequence). CDR3 amino acids: CASSLAMAGWAGELFF. In nucleotides, the CDR3 is TGTGCCAGCAGCTTGGCTATGGCAGGGTGGGCCGGGGAGCTGTTTTTT.

This chain links TRBV28 with TRBJ1-5, with 9 nucleotides matching TRBD1. The CDR3 contains 14 residues. Per the germline V gene, CDR1 is MDHEN and CDR2 is SYDVKM. V lost 3 bases to trimming and J lost 7 bases; unmatched junction nucleotides: 4. The CDR3 sequence: CASSFTGGAQPQHF. Written as DNA, the CDR3 is TGTGCCAGCAGTTTTACAGGGGGCGCGCAGCCCCAGCATTTT.

This clone was picked up a small number of times. This chain links TRBV11-2 with TRBJ2-1; the match to TRBD1 covers 7 bases. The ends lost 11 bases at V and 6 bases at J; junction bases unmatched: 13. CDR1 SGHAT and CDR2 FQNNGV come from the germline V gene. The CDR3 loop spans 14 amino acids. CDR3 sequence: CADSRDRTSNEQFF. The CDR3 nucleotides read TGTGCCGACTCCCGGGACAGAACTTCCAATGAGCAGTTCTTC.

The chain carries TRBV7-8 and TRBJ2-7; D perhaps matches TRBD1 (5 bases). The CDR3 is made up of 14 amino acids. The V end was cut by 4 bases, the J end by 2 bases, with 12 bases between. CDR1 is SGHVS and CDR2 is FQNEAQ in the germline V gene. The CDR3 loop reads CASSSQGVTYEQYF. The CDR3 bases are TGTGCCAGCAGCTCCCAGGGTGTGACCTACGAGCAGTACTTC.